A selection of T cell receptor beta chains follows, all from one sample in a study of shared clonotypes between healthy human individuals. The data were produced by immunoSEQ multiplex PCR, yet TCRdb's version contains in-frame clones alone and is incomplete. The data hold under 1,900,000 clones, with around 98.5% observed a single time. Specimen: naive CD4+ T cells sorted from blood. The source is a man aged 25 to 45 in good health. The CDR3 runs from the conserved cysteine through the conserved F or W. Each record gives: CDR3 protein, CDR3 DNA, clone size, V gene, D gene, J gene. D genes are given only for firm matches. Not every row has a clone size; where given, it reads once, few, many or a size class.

cdr3_aa: CASSDGQGDQPQHF; cdr3_nt: TGTGCCAGCAGTGACGGACAGGGGGATCAGCCCCAGCATTTT; clone_size: .; v_call: TRBV6-1; d_call: TRBD1; j_call: TRBJ1-5
cdr3_aa: CASSLDYEQYF; cdr3_nt: TGTGCCAGCAGCTTAGACTACGAGCAGTACTTC; clone_size: few; v_call: TRBV7-9; d_call: .; j_call: TRBJ2-7
cdr3_aa: CAIETGTGVLVYGYTF; cdr3_nt: TGTGCCATAGAGACCGGGACAGGGGTTTTAGTCTATGGCTACACCTTC; clone_size: .; v_call: TRBV7-9; d_call: TRBD1; j_call: TRBJ1-2
cdr3_aa: CASSLGLAAYNEQFF; cdr3_nt: TGTGCCAGCAGCTTGGGACTAGCCGCCTACAATGAGCAGTTCTTC; clone_size: .; v_call: TRBV11-2; d_call: TRBD2; j_call: TRBJ2-1
cdr3_aa: CATESGGNHQPQHF; cdr3_nt: TGTGCCACCGAGAGTGGGGGTAACCATCAGCCCCAGCATTTT; clone_size: .; v_call: TRBV19; d_call: .; j_call: TRBJ1-5
cdr3_aa: CASSLLLGNQPQHF; cdr3_nt: TGTGCCAGCAGCTTACTCCTGGGCAATCAGCCCCAGCATTTT; clone_size: .; v_call: TRBV7-8; d_call: .; j_call: TRBJ1-5
cdr3_aa: CASSMTGLFYEQYF; cdr3_nt: TGTGCCAGCAGCATGACAGGGTTGTTCTACGAGCAGTACTTC; clone_size: .; v_call: TRBV7-6; d_call: TRBD1; j_call: TRBJ2-7
cdr3_aa: CASSQFSGRDLDNEQFF; cdr3_nt: TGTGCCAGCAGCCAATTTTCAGGGCGGGACCTTGACAATGAGCAGTTCTTC; clone_size: .; v_call: TRBV14; d_call: .; j_call: TRBJ2-1
cdr3_aa: CAITRTSGRAGDGELFF; cdr3_nt: TGTGCCATCACCAGGACTAGCGGGAGGGCCGGTGACGGGGAGCTGTTTTTT; clone_size: .; v_call: TRBV10-3; d_call: TRBD2; j_call: TRBJ2-2
cdr3_aa: CSATADYEQYF; cdr3_nt: TGCAGTGCCACAGCGGACTACGAGCAGTACTTC; clone_size: .; v_call: TRBV20-1; d_call: .; j_call: TRBJ2-7
cdr3_aa: CASSSLPSGSQAPQHF; cdr3_nt: TGTGCCAGCAGTTCTTTACCGTCCGGGTCTCAGGCTCCCCAGCATTTT; clone_size: .; v_call: TRBV7-2; d_call: .; j_call: TRBJ1-5
cdr3_aa: CASSPSLAGDEQYF; cdr3_nt: TGTGCCAGCTCACCATCCCTCGCGGGAGACGAGCAGTACTTC; clone_size: .; v_call: TRBV18; d_call: TRBD2; j_call: TRBJ2-7
cdr3_aa: CASSYSLHMSSNTGELFF; cdr3_nt: TGTGCCAGCAGTTATTCCTTGCATATGTCCTCGAACACCGGGGAGCTGTTTTTT; clone_size: .; v_call: TRBV6-9; d_call: .; j_call: TRBJ2-2
cdr3_aa: CASQPRTDTQYF; cdr3_nt: TGTGCCAGCCAACCTAGAACAGATACGCAGTATTTT; clone_size: .; v_call: TRBV2; d_call: .; j_call: TRBJ2-3
cdr3_aa: CASSQDSRGSTYEQYF; cdr3_nt: TGTGCCAGCAGCCAAGATTCGCGCGGGAGTACGTACGAGCAGTACTTC; clone_size: .; v_call: TRBV4-2; d_call: TRBD2; j_call: TRBJ2-7
cdr3_aa: CASSTTGQGSDQPQHF; cdr3_nt: TGTGCCAGCAGCACAACAGGGCAGGGGTCCGATCAGCCCCAGCATTTT; clone_size: once; v_call: TRBV21-1; d_call: .; j_call: TRBJ1-5
cdr3_aa: CASKGLAGVGDEQYF; cdr3_nt: TGCGCCAGCAAAGGACTAGCGGGAGTGGGGGACGAGCAGTACTTC; clone_size: .; v_call: TRBV10-1; d_call: TRBD2; j_call: TRBJ2-7
cdr3_aa: CASSLREAETNEKLFF; cdr3_nt: TGTGCCAGCAGCTTGAGGGAAGCGGAAACTAATGAAAAACTGTTTTTT; clone_size: .; v_call: TRBV5-5; d_call: .; j_call: TRBJ1-4
cdr3_aa: CASTSGQTQYF; cdr3_nt: TGTGCCAGCACCTCCGGACAGACCCAGTACTTC; clone_size: .; v_call: TRBV11-1; d_call: .; j_call: TRBJ2-5
cdr3_aa: CASSLDPRNEQFF; cdr3_nt: TGTGCCAGCAGCTTAGATCCCAGAAATGAGCAGTTCTTC; clone_size: .; v_call: TRBV7-2; d_call: .; j_call: TRBJ2-1
cdr3_aa: CSVGRQGHEKLFF; cdr3_nt: TGCAGCGTTGGACGGCAGGGGCATGAAAAACTGTTTTTT; clone_size: once; v_call: TRBV29-1; d_call: .; j_call: TRBJ1-4
cdr3_aa: CASSVRDGAYEQYF; cdr3_nt: TGTGCCAGCAGTGTAAGGGACGGAGCCTACGAGCAGTACTTC; clone_size: .; v_call: TRBV6-1; d_call: .; j_call: TRBJ2-7
cdr3_aa: CSAGFPQHF; cdr3_nt: TGCAGTGCCGGGTTTCCCCAGCATTTT; clone_size: .; v_call: TRBV20-1; d_call: .; j_call: TRBJ1-5
cdr3_aa: CASSSLAGGPYEQYF; cdr3_nt: TGTGCCAGCAGCTCATTAGCGGGAGGCCCCTACGAGCAGTACTTC; clone_size: .; v_call: TRBV11-2; d_call: TRBD2; j_call: TRBJ2-7
cdr3_aa: CASSLAGTGGYERYF; cdr3_nt: TGTGCCAGCAGCTTAGCGGGGACAGGAGGTTACGAGCGGTACTTC; clone_size: .; v_call: TRBV7-2; d_call: TRBD1; j_call: TRBJ2-7
cdr3_aa: CAWRLTAKAEAFF; cdr3_nt: TGTGCCTGGAGGCTGACAGCGAAGGCTGAAGCTTTCTTT; clone_size: .; v_call: TRBV30; d_call: .; j_call: TRBJ1-1